The rows below give T cell receptor beta chains drawn from one sample of a study. Each CDR3 protein is one row after TCRdb ran MiXCR on the 5' RACE reads. The profile shows roughly 42,000 distinct CDR3 sequences, less than 25% of them singletons. The specimen was Tregs sorted from blood. The receptor set was obtained from a female donor with breast cancer. The CDR3 runs from the conserved cysteine through the conserved F or W. The D gene is left open where the match is weak. Clone size is given for some rows only: seen once, a few or many times, or a class if the clone is expanded.

CDR3 length,V gene,D gene,clone size,J gene,CDR3 DNA,CDR3 protein
14,TRBV12-3/TRBV12-4,-,few,TRBJ1-5,TGTGCCAGCAGGGGTCTCCGCAGCAATCAGCCCCAGCATTTT,CASRGLRSNQPQHF
15,TRBV15,-,-,TRBJ2-1,TGTGCCACCAGGCACCACGGGGCCGCACTCCATGAGCAGTTCTTC,CATRHHGAALHEQFF
14,TRBV9,-,medium-sized,TRBJ1-2,TGTGCCAGCAGCGTAGCTACTGGGGACTATGGCTACACCTTC,CASSVATGDYGYTF
17,TRBV6-6,TRBD2,few,TRBJ2-7,TGTGCCAGCACCGCGGGGGCGGGGGGATGGAGGTCCTACGAGCAGTACTTC,CASTAGAGGWRSYEQYF
14,TRBV30,-,-,TRBJ2-1,TGTGCCTGGAGAACGGGGGGCTTCTACAATGAGCAGTTCTTC,CAWRTGGFYNEQFF
14,TRBV10-3,-,-,TRBJ2-1,TGTGCCATCAGCCCGACAAAGGGAGGCGATGAGCAGTTCTTC,CAISPTKGGDEQFF
13,TRBV11-2,-,many,TRBJ1-2,TGTGCCAGCAGCCCGGGGTGGGTGGATGGCTACACCTTC,CASSPGWVDGYTF
20,TRBV4-1,TRBD2,-,TRBJ2-5,TGCGCCAGCAGCCAAGGGGGTGGACTAGCGGGAGACCCTCCAAGCGAGACCCAGTACTTC,CASSQGGGLAGDPPSETQYF
19,TRBV7-2,TRBD1,few,TRBJ1-1,TGTGCCAGCAGCCGGAAAACAGGGGATTGGGGTACCATGAACACTGAAGCTTTCTTT,CASSRKTGDWGTMNTEAFF
19,TRBV15,-,-,TRBJ2-2,TGTGCCACCAGCGGTCATAACTCCGAAAAGTCAACGAACACCGGGGAGCTGTTTTTT,CATSGHNSEKSTNTGELFF
13,TRBV12-3/TRBV12-4,-,few,TRBJ2-1,TGTGCCAGCACTGGGACAAACTACAATGAGCAGTTCTTC,CASTGTNYNEQFF
15,TRBV5-1,TRBD2,many,TRBJ2-7,TGCGCCAGCAGACCTTCGAGCGGGGGGGCTTACGAGCAGTACTTC,CASRPSSGGAYEQYF
14,TRBV6-1,-,medium-sized,TRBJ2-5,TGTGCCAGCAGTGAATTTCTGGATAGAGAGACCCAGTACTTC,CASSEFLDRETQYF
17,TRBV15,-,-,TRBJ2-6,TGTGTCACCAGCAGGACCTTTGATCCGTCTGGGGCCAACGTCCTGACTTTC,CVTSRTFDPSGANVLTF
14,TRBV27,-,many,TRBJ2-7,TGTGCCAGCAGTCCAATGATGGGCCCCTACGAGCAGTACTTC,CASSPMMGPYEQYF
14,TRBV6-1,-,few,TRBJ2-2,TGTGCCAGCAGGAATCCACGGGGTACCGGGGAGCTGTTTTTT,CASRNPRGTGELFF
16,TRBV9,TRBD1,many,TRBJ1-4,TGTGCCAGCAGCGTAGGGACAGGTTTCGGGGCTGAAAAACTGTTTTTT,CASSVGTGFGAEKLFF
15,TRBV2,TRBD2,few,TRBJ2-3,TGTGCCACCAGAGGAACGGCGGGAGTTTCAGATACGCAGTATTTT,CATRGTAGVSDTQYF
11,TRBV29-1,-,-,TRBJ2-2,TGCAGCGTTGGGGGTGGGAGGGAGCTGTTTTTT,CSVGGGRELFF
16,TRBV4-1,-,-,TRBJ1-5,TGCGCCAGCAGCCAAGAAGGGGCAGGGGGCAATCAGCCCCAGCATTTT,CASSQEGAGGNQPQHF
13,TRBV20-1,TRBD1,many,TRBJ2-7,TGCAGTGTTGGGACAGGGGGTACCTACGAGCAGTACTTC,CSVGTGGTYEQYF
16,TRBV6-2/TRBV6-3,-,once,TRBJ2-1,TGTGCCAGCACCGATCGCCTGTTTAGCTCCTACAATGAGCAGTTCTTC,CASTDRLFSSYNEQFF
11,TRBV25-1,-,-,TRBJ2-7,TGTACCAGCAGTCTAAGCTACGAGCAGTACTTC,CTSSLSYEQYF
15,TRBV4-2,TRBD2,few,TRBJ2-7,TGTGCCAGCAGCCAAGCCCTAGCGGGATATAACGAGCAGTACTTC,CASSQALAGYNEQYF
14,TRBV7-8,-,many,TRBJ2-5,TGTGCCAGCAGCTTAAACGGGATTCAAGAGACCCAGTACTTC,CASSLNGIQETQYF
14,TRBV5-1,TRBD1,-,TRBJ2-7,TGCGCCAGCAGCTCTTCTACCGGGACAGACGAGCAGTACTTC,CASSSSTGTDEQYF
13,TRBV5-1,TRBD2,many,TRBJ2-5,TGCGCCAGCAACGGGGGGAGCCAAGAGACCCAGTACTTC,CASNGGSQETQYF
15,TRBV7-3,-,many,TRBJ2-3,TGTGCCAGCAGCTCCGGGACTTTAAGCACAGATACGCAGTATTTT,CASSSGTLSTDTQYF
17,TRBV7-6,TRBD2,-,TRBJ2-1,TGTGCCGGCAGCTTAGAAATCCCGCTAGCGGGGGGCAATGAGCAGTTCTTC,CAGSLEIPLAGGNEQFF
16,TRBV4-1,TRBD2,-,TRBJ2-3,TGCGCCAGCAGCCAAGATTCGGGGGGTCCAATCGATACGCAGTATTTT,CASSQDSGGPIDTQYF
13,TRBV12-3/TRBV12-4,-,many,TRBJ1-6,TGTGCCAGCAGCTCGACCTTTAATTCACCCCTCCACTTT,CASSSTFNSPLHF
13,TRBV10-2,TRBD1,many,TRBJ1-5,TGCGCCAGCAGCACGGGACAGGGGCAGCCCCAGCATTTT,CASSTGQGQPQHF
14,TRBV11-1,TRBD1,-,TRBJ1-2,TGTGCCAGCAGCGCTCGACAGGGCATCTATGGCTACACCTTC,CASSARQGIYGYTF
15,TRBV9,TRBD2,many,TRBJ2-3,TGTGCCAGCAGCGAAGCCGGGACTAACGCCGATACGCAGTATTTT,CASSEAGTNADTQYF
13,TRBV4-2,-,many,TRBJ2-1,TGTGCCAGCAGCCAAGCCAGCAGTGATGAGCAGTTCTTC,CASSQASSDEQFF
15,TRBV5-1,TRBD2,many,TRBJ2-1,TGCGCCAGCAGCACGGGACTAGCGGGGTACAATGAGCAGTTCTTC,CASSTGLAGYNEQFF
14,TRBV7-9,TRBD2,few,TRBJ2-3,TGTGCCAGCAGCTTACTAGCGGATCGGGATACGCAGTATTTT,CASSLLADRDTQYF
13,TRBV6-5,TRBD1,-,TRBJ1-2,TGTGCCAGCAGGTCGACAGGGGACTATGGCTACACCTTC,CASRSTGDYGYTF